Listed below are T cell receptor beta chains from one sample, sequenced in a study of blood T cells in healthy people across ages. TCRdb used MiXCR to reprocess the 5' RACE reads, holding one entry per CDR3 protein. Of hundreds of thousands of distinct CDR3 sequences listed, 56% were seen once; the top ten hold more than 25%. Sequencing was done on a sample of blood. The receptors originated from a man aged 35 to 55 in good health. CDR3s include the opening cysteine and the closing phenylalanine or tryptophan. A D gene is named only where the DNA matches it firmly. A clone size is listed for some rows: how often the clone was seen (once, few, many), or a class if it is expanded.

j_call: TRBJ2-7; d_call: NA; v_call: TRBV7-2; clone_size: NA; cdr3_nt: TGTGCCAGCAGCTTAGGTCAGGGACCCTCCTACGAGCAGTACTTC; cdr3_aa: CASSLGQGPSYEQYF
j_call: TRBJ2-1; d_call: NA; v_call: TRBV5-5; clone_size: NA; cdr3_nt: TGTGCCAGCAGCTGGCCTCTTGATGGCTCCTACAATGAGCAGTTCTTC; cdr3_aa: CASSWPLDGSYNEQFF
j_call: TRBJ2-3; d_call: TRBD1; v_call: TRBV28; clone_size: few; cdr3_nt: TGTGCCAGCAGTCCCGGGACAGGGGGATCTACAGATACGCAGTATTTT; cdr3_aa: CASSPGTGGSTDTQYF
j_call: TRBJ2-3; d_call: TRBD2; v_call: TRBV2; clone_size: NA; cdr3_nt: TGTGCCAGCAGTCGCAGGACTAGCGGTGGCTCGGAGGAACTAGCGGTGGCTACGCAGTATTTT; cdr3_aa: CASSRRTSGGSEELAVATQYF
j_call: TRBJ2-7; d_call: NA; v_call: TRBV9; clone_size: few; cdr3_nt: TGTGCCAGCAGTCTCGACCCTTTTCCCTACGAGCAGTACTTC; cdr3_aa: CASSLDPFPYEQYF
j_call: TRBJ2-5; d_call: TRBD2; v_call: TRBV20-1; clone_size: once; cdr3_nt: TGCAGTGCTAGAGATCCACTAGCGGGAGAGACCCAGTACTTC; cdr3_aa: CSARDPLAGETQYF
j_call: TRBJ1-4; d_call: TRBD1; v_call: TRBV11-2; clone_size: NA; cdr3_nt: TGTGCCAGCAGCTTTCTGTCCCAGGGGGCAACTAATGAAAAACTGTTTTTT; cdr3_aa: CASSFLSQGATNEKLFF
j_call: TRBJ2-7; d_call: NA; v_call: TRBV11-2; clone_size: NA; cdr3_nt: TGTGCCAGCAGCGGACACAATGAGCAGTACTTC; cdr3_aa: CASSGHNEQYF
j_call: TRBJ2-7; d_call: NA; v_call: TRBV6-5; clone_size: NA; cdr3_nt: TGTGCCAGCTCCACACAAGGGACTCCTAAACCTTACGAGCAGTACTTC; cdr3_aa: CASSTQGTPKPYEQYF
j_call: TRBJ2-3; d_call: TRBD1; v_call: TRBV7-6; clone_size: NA; cdr3_nt: TGTGCCAGCAACTACGGGACAGGGGTAGGAGATATGCAGTATTTT; cdr3_aa: CASNYGTGVGDMQYF
j_call: TRBJ1-5; d_call: TRBD1; v_call: TRBV29-1; clone_size: NA; cdr3_nt: TGCAGCGTCCGGGCGACAGGGGGCTACAATCAGCCCCAGCATTTT; cdr3_aa: CSVRATGGYNQPQHF
j_call: TRBJ1-4; d_call: TRBD1; v_call: TRBV6-5; clone_size: NA; cdr3_nt: TGTGCCAGCAGCCTAACAGGGGAGGCGGAAAAACTGTTTTTT; cdr3_aa: CASSLTGEAEKLFF
j_call: TRBJ2-3; d_call: NA; v_call: TRBV9; clone_size: NA; cdr3_nt: TGTGCCAGCAGCTTTAGCGGAGGGAACACAGATACGCAGTATTTT; cdr3_aa: CASSFSGGNTDTQYF
j_call: TRBJ2-7; d_call: NA; v_call: TRBV27; clone_size: NA; cdr3_nt: TGTGCCAGCGTATCTGGTCGCGGGCAACCGCAACACAATGAGCAGTACTTC; cdr3_aa: CASVSGRGQPQHNEQYF
j_call: TRBJ2-5; d_call: NA; v_call: TRBV27; clone_size: NA; cdr3_nt: TGTGCCAGCAGTCATAGGGTACGAGAGACCCAGTACTTC; cdr3_aa: CASSHRVRETQYF
j_call: TRBJ1-2; d_call: NA; v_call: TRBV7-9; clone_size: few; cdr3_nt: TGTGCCAGCAGCTCGCCTTGGGTTGGGGACAATGGCTACACCTTC; cdr3_aa: CASSSPWVGDNGYTF
j_call: TRBJ2-5; d_call: TRBD2; v_call: TRBV28; clone_size: once; cdr3_nt: TGTGCCAGCAGTTCACCATTAGCGGGAGGTTTAGAGACCCAGTACTTC; cdr3_aa: CASSSPLAGGLETQYF
j_call: TRBJ2-5; d_call: NA; v_call: TRBV7-2; clone_size: NA; cdr3_nt: TGTGCCAGCAGCTCAGTGGGGCAGGGGACCCAGTACTTC; cdr3_aa: CASSSVGQGTQYF
j_call: TRBJ2-3; d_call: NA; v_call: TRBV15; clone_size: NA; cdr3_nt: TGTGCCACCAGCAGAGAAGGCAGGGGAACAGATACGCAGTATTTT; cdr3_aa: CATSREGRGTDTQYF
j_call: TRBJ2-1; d_call: NA; v_call: TRBV7-2; clone_size: few; cdr3_nt: TGTGCCAGCAGCTTAGGGGGGCGCTCCTACAATGAGCAGTTCTTC; cdr3_aa: CASSLGGRSYNEQFF
j_call: TRBJ2-6; d_call: TRBD1; v_call: TRBV27; clone_size: NA; cdr3_nt: TGTGCCAGCAGTTTATTGGGACAGGGGGCGGCTGGGGCCAACGTCCTGACTTTC; cdr3_aa: CASSLLGQGAAGANVLTF
j_call: TRBJ2-7; d_call: TRBD2; v_call: TRBV25-1; clone_size: NA; cdr3_nt: TGTGCCAGCAGCCAAGGGAGCCTTGGACTAGCGGGTTCCTACGAGCAGTACTTC; cdr3_aa: CASSQGSLGLAGSYEQYF
j_call: TRBJ2-7; d_call: NA; v_call: TRBV7-2; clone_size: few; cdr3_nt: TGTGCCAGCAGCTTAAACCGCCAATCGGGGTATGGCGAGCAGTACTTC; cdr3_aa: CASSLNRQSGYGEQYF
j_call: TRBJ1-1; d_call: NA; v_call: TRBV7-6; clone_size: NA; cdr3_nt: TGTGCCAGCAGCCCTCGGGGGGCAAACACTGAAGCTTTCTTT; cdr3_aa: CASSPRGANTEAFF
j_call: TRBJ1-4; d_call: NA; v_call: TRBV6-6; clone_size: once; cdr3_nt: TGTGCCAGCCGGAACAGGGCAACTAATGAAAAACTGTTTTTT; cdr3_aa: CASRNRATNEKLFF
j_call: TRBJ1-2; d_call: NA; v_call: TRBV20-1; clone_size: NA; cdr3_nt: TGCAGTGCTAGTTTAGGGGGGCCTGGCTACACCTTC; cdr3_aa: CSASLGGPGYTF
j_call: TRBJ1-5; d_call: TRBD1; v_call: TRBV28; clone_size: few; cdr3_nt: TGTGCCAGCAGTTTGAGGACAGGGGGCGGTCAGCCCCAGCATTTT; cdr3_aa: CASSLRTGGGQPQHF
j_call: TRBJ2-1; d_call: TRBD2; v_call: TRBV20-1; clone_size: NA; cdr3_nt: TGCAGTGCTAGTTCCACTAGCGGGGCCAACAATGAGCAGTTCTTC; cdr3_aa: CSASSTSGANNEQFF
j_call: TRBJ1-1; d_call: NA; v_call: TRBV25-1; clone_size: once; cdr3_nt: TGTGCCAGCAGCCAAGACAGTGGATTGGGAACTGAAGCTTTCTTT; cdr3_aa: CASSQDSGLGTEAFF
j_call: TRBJ2-6; d_call: NA; v_call: TRBV7-2; clone_size: NA; cdr3_nt: TGTGCCAGCAGACTCCCCCGTAGGGCGGGGCAGGGTTCTGGGGCCAACGTCCTGACTTTC; cdr3_aa: CASRLPRRAGQGSGANVLTF
j_call: TRBJ2-1; d_call: NA; v_call: TRBV4-3; clone_size: NA; cdr3_nt: TGCGCCAGCAGCCAAGATTTTGCGGTTTCCTACAATGAGCAGTTCTTC; cdr3_aa: CASSQDFAVSYNEQFF